A single sample gave rise to the 31 T cell receptor beta chains below, sequenced in a study of T-cell memory formation after mild COVID-19. TCRdb passed the 5' RACE reads through MiXCR, listing each CDR3 protein once. The profile covers roughly 130,000 distinct CDR3 sequences, with over 15% appearing a single time and about 5.2% taken by the ten largest. The sequenced sample consisted of PBMCs or a T cell subset sorted from them (not recorded which). The source of these receptors is a man in his late teens or twenties who had mild COVID-19 (a few samples of this study predate the infection). Cell type and time point are not known.

The table lists this clonotype with a few counts. V is TRBV19 and J is TRBJ2-7; D is unclear. The CDR3 has 11 residues. Germline V lookup: CDR1 LNHDA, CDR2 SQIVND (reference sequence). V was pared by 3 bases and J by 5 bases, with 5 bases between. The CDR3 sequence: CASSIRNEQYF. The CDR3 coding sequence is TGTGCCAGTAGTATCCGGAACGAGCAGTACTTC.

This clonotype has only a few counts. This chain links TRBV28 with TRBJ2-7; 9 nucleotides line up with TRBD1. Trimming removed 10 bases from V and 1 base from J; junction bases left unmatched: 17. From germline, CDR1 is MDHEN and CDR2 SYDVKM. CDR3 length: 17 residues. DNA of the CDR3: TGTGCCACCCGGGACAGGGCGTTCGTGAAATCGTCCTACGAGCAGTACGTC. It translates to CATRDRAFVKSSYEQYV.

A note on this clonotype: Compared with germline, one end of the junction differs, possibly owing to a read error. This chain uses TRBV7-9 with TRBJ1-2, with TRBD1 matching over 12 bases. The CDR3 contains 16 residues. Per germline, CDR1 SEHNR and CDR2 FQNEAQ (reference sequence). The CDR3 region is CASSLAPGQGASGYTF. Here the CDR3 DNA reads TGTGCCAGCAGCCTAGCCCCGGGACAGGGGGCGAGCGGCTACACCTTC. The full variable domain, completed using reference TRBV7-9 and TRBJ1-2, is DTGVSQNPRHKITKRGQNVTFRCDPISEHNRLYWYRQTLGQGPEFLTYFQNEAQLEKSRLLSDRFSAERPKGSFSTLEIQRTEQGDSAMYLCASSLAPGQGASGYTFGSGTRLTVV.

The chain carries TRBV20-1 and TRBJ2-4; D is uncertain. V was trimmed by 1 base and J by 5 bases, leaving 9 bases between them. Germline V gene data show CDR1 as DFQATT and CDR2 as SNEGSKA (reference sequence). The CDR3 length is 13 residues. DNA for the CDR3: TGCAGTGCTAGAGGACCTCTCGAAAACATTCAGTACTTC. Its protein product is CSARGPLENIQYF.

The genes are TRBV9 and TRBJ2-1; no clear D gene. Germline V CDR1 and CDR2: SGDLS, YYNGEE. The CDR3 has 13 amino acids. Trimming took off 3 bases at V and 7 bases at J, with 11 bases between the two ends. In DNA, the CDR3 is TGTGCCAGCAGCGCCCGCGCCGGAAATGAGCAGTTCTTC. The encoded protein is CASSARAGNEQFF.

The sample holds a few counts of this clonotype. This chain links TRBV5-1 with TRBJ2-7; D may be TRBD1 or TRBD2 (5 bases each). The ends were cut back, 0 bases at V and 1 base at J, with 11 bases in the middle. The CDR3 has 15 residues. Germline V gene sequence: CDR1 SGHRS, CDR2 YFSETQ. The CDR3 DNA follows: TGCGCCAGCAGCTTGGCCCCGGGACCGTCCTACGAGCAGTACGTC. Protein sequence: CASSLAPGPSYEQYV.

The chain joins TRBV5-5 to TRBJ2-2, with 7 bases identical to TRBD1. The germline gives CDR1 SGHKS, CDR2 YYEKEE (reference sequence). The V and J ends lost 4 bases and 0 bases, in that order; junction bases with no gene match: 9. The length of the CDR3 is 17 residues. CDR3 sequence: CASSGPPGTANTGELFF. CDR3 in DNA: TGTGCCAGCAGCGGCCCCCCCGGGACAGCGAACACCGGGGAGCTGTTTTTT. The full variable domain, its missing parts supplied by reference TRBV5-5 and TRBJ2-2, is DAGVTQSPTHLIKTRGQQVTLRCSPISGHKSVSWYQQVLGQGPQFIFQYYEKEERGRGNFPDRFSARQFPNYSSELNVNALLLGDSALYLCASSGPPGTANTGELFFGEGSRLTVL.

The J gene is TRBJ1-1, the V gene TRBV12-3 or TRBV12-4; unclear D gene. Trimming left V 2 bases short and J 1 base short, with 2 bases between. The CDR3 extends over 12 amino acids. The CDR3 region is CASSLTNTEAFF. CDR3 nucleotides: TGTGCCAGCAGTTTAACGAACACTGAAGCTTTCTTT.

This clonotype has a handful of counts. The V and J genes are TRBV6-1 and TRBJ1-5; TRBD1 is a possible D gene (5 bases). The CDR3 has 17 amino acids. CDR1 MNHNS and CDR2 SASEGT come from the germline V gene. Trimming pared 2 bases from V and 4 bases from J, leaving 18 bases between. In DNA, the CDR3 is TGTGCCAGCAGTGAATCGGGGGTTGGAGGTTTTAATCAGCCCCAGCATTTT. Translating it yields CASSESGVGGFNQPQHF.

Many counts were recorded for this clonotype. This chain connects TRBV11-3 to TRBJ2-2; the D is unclear. The germline gives CDR1 SGHNT, CDR2 YENEEA. The CDR3 contains 12 residues. Trimming removed 2 bases at V and 6 bases at J, with 4 bases between. The CDR3 is CASSLRSGELFF. CDR3 DNA sequence: TGTGCCAGCAGCTTAAGGTCCGGGGAGCTGTTTTTT.

The table lists this clonotype with a few counts. V gene TRBV24-1 combines with J gene TRBJ2-2, with unresolved D. The CDR3 is 12 amino acids. From germline, CDR1 is KGHDR and CDR2 SFDVKD. Trimming took 3 bases from V and 7 from J, leaving 5 bases between them. The CDR3 nucleotides read TGTGCCACCAGTGATCCGATCGGGGAGCTGTTTTTT. Protein product: CATSDPIGELFF.

This clonotype was picked up many times. The rearrangement uses TRBV5-6 and TRBJ1-5, with no clear D. The CDR3 has 13 amino acids. Trimming cost V 4 bases and J 7 bases, with 12 bases left between them. Germline CDR1 is SGHDT and CDR2 is YYEEEE. The CDR3 DNA is TGTGCCAGCAGCGAAAACTTACACCAGCCCCAGCATTTT. It codes for CASSENLHQPQHF.

The J gene is TRBJ2-5, the V gene TRBV12-3 or TRBV12-4, with 8 bases aligning to TRBD2. V gave up 5 bases and J gave up 4 bases; unmatched junction bases: 12. This CDR3 contains 16 residues. The CDR3 coding sequence is TGTGCCAGCAGTCCCCGCGAGCGGGGGTGGGGAGAGACCCAGTACTTC. Protein sequence: CASSPRERGWGETQYF.

This chain connects TRBV7-8 to TRBJ1-1; D gene unclear. From germline, CDR1 is SGHVS and CDR2 FQNEAQ. The germline V and J ends were trimmed by 2 bases and 3 bases, with 16 bases remaining between them. This CDR3 has 16 amino acids. DNA of the CDR3: TGTGCCAGCAGCTTAACGCGTCTACCGAGGGACACTGAAGCTTTCTTT. Its protein is CASSLTRLPRDTEAFF.

The genes are TRBV10-3 and TRBJ2-1; weak D call: TRBD2 (6 bases). CDR1 is ENHRY, CDR2 SYGVKD, per germline. Between the trimmed V and J ends, which lost 11 bases and 2 bases, there was a span of 13 bases. This CDR3 comprises 13 residues. CDR3 protein: CASLSGAYNEQFF. The CDR3 DNA sequence: TGTGCCTCCCTTAGCGGAGCCTACAATGAGCAGTTCTTC.

A few counts support this clonotype. The chain joins TRBV12-3 or TRBV12-4 to TRBJ2-5; a possible D gene is TRBD2 (6 bases). The CDR3 consists of 14 residues. The germline V and J ends were trimmed by 8 bases and 4 bases, with 17 bases remaining between them. CDR3 protein: CASSPGRGAETQYF. In DNA form, the CDR3 reads TGTGCCAGCTCTCCGGGGCGCGGGGCAGAGACCCAGTACTTC.

V usage is TRBV5-1 and J usage is TRBJ1-1; D not resolved. The germline V gene has CDR1 SGHRS and CDR2 YFSETQ. This CDR3 region has 12 residues. V dropped 7 bases and J dropped 1 base, with 8 bases sitting between them. The CDR3 DNA reads as TGCGCCAGCGGTAGTGGGAACACTGAAGCTTTCTTT. Translation: CASGSGNTEAFF. The full variable domain, with the rest looked up from reference TRBV5-1 and TRBJ1-1, is KAGVTQTPRYLIKTRGQQVTLSCSPISGHRSVSWYQQTPGQGLQFLFEYFSETQRNKGNFPGRFSGRQFSNSRSEMNVSTLELGDSALYLCASGSGNTEAFFGQGTRLTVV.

This chain links TRBV12-3 or TRBV12-4 with TRBJ1-2, with D perhaps matching TRBD1 (5 bases). Trimming pared 1 base from V and 1 base from J, leaving 10 bases between. The CDR3 loop spans 15 amino acids. CDR3 residues: CASSLVGGLNYGYTF. In DNA, the CDR3 is TGTGCCAGCAGTTTAGTCGGGGGACTTAACTATGGCTACACCTTC.

This clonotype was seen a handful of times. The V call is TRBV7-6, the J call TRBJ1-3, with D uncertain. Trimming left V 1 base short and J 0 bases short, with 7 bases between. CDR1 and CDR2 (germline): SGHVS, FNYEAQ. The CDR3 contains 15 residues. The CDR3 is CASSLEVDSGNTIYF. DNA for the CDR3: TGTGCCAGCAGCTTAGAGGTGGACTCTGGAAACACCATATATTTT.

This clonotype showed up just a few times. The V and J genes are TRBV7-2 and TRBJ2-3; D not resolved. This CDR3 comprises 11 residues. With 5 bases removed from V and 5 bases from J, the gap between germline ends came to 5 bases. In germline, CDR1 is SGHTA, CDR2 FQGNSA. In DNA, the CDR3 is TGTGCCAGCAGCCGGCAAGATACGCAGTATTTT. Protein: CASSRQDTQYF.

J is TRBJ2-1 and V is TRBV4-2; no firm D call. This CDR3 is 16 amino acids long. V lost 0 bases and J lost 8, with 17 bases in between. CDR1 and CDR2 from the germline V gene are LGHNA and YNFKEQ. Written as DNA, the CDR3 is TGTGCCAGCAGCCAAGAGGGTCATGGCGTCATCGATGAGCAGTTCTTC. Its translation: CASSQEGHGVIDEQFF.

This clonotype was seen more than once but under ten times. The CDR3 reads CASSSGQGYEQYV. CDR3 in DNA: TGCGCCAGCAGCTCCGGACAGGGCTACGAGCAGTACGTC. The V and J genes are TRBV5-1 and TRBJ2-7; TRBD1 agrees at 8 bases. With V trimmed by 3 bases and J by 3 bases, 2 bases remained unmatched. The germline V gene has CDR1 SGHRS and CDR2 YFSETQ. This CDR3 has 13 amino acids.

This clonotype was counted a few times. This sequence joins TRBV29-1 and TRBJ2-3; maybe TRBD2 (6 bases). The germline V gene encodes CDR1 SQVTM and CDR2 ANQGSEA. This CDR3 spans 13 amino acids. V was shortened by 6 bases and J by 6 bases, with 16 bases between the two germline ends. In DNA, the CDR3 is TGCAGCGTCAGTAGCGGTGTGTCCGATACGCAGTATTTT. Its translation is CSVSSGVSDTQYF.

The rearrangement links TRBV4-1 to TRBJ2-2; D remains ambiguous. Germline V gene sequence: CDR1 MGHRA, CDR2 YSYEKL. The CDR3 is 14 amino acids. V lost 2 bases, J lost 4 bases, and 8 bases lay in between. The CDR3 DNA sequence: TGCGCCAGCAGCCAACCACTGAGCACCGGGGAGCTGTTTTTT. The encoded protein is CASSQPLSTGELFF.

This clonotype has only a few counts. This chain uses TRBV10-3 with TRBJ2-1, with 8 positions matching TRBD1. The CDR3 contains 13 residues. Germline V gives CDR1 ENHRY, CDR2 SYGVKD. Trimming at V came to 4 bases and at J to 8 bases, leaving 4 bases not matched to a gene. DNA of the CDR3: TGTGCCATCAGTGCACAGGGGGATGATGAGCAGTTCTTC. It codes for CAISAQGDDEQFF.

The rearrangement joins TRBV9 to TRBJ2-2; D is tentatively TRBD1 or TRBD2 (5 bases each). CDR3 length: 14 amino acids. The germline V and J ends were trimmed by 0 bases and 5 bases, with 8 bases remaining between them. The germline V gene has CDR1 SGDLS and CDR2 YYNGEE. CDR3 sequence reads: CASSVGRETGELFF. The CDR3 nucleotides are TGTGCCAGCAGCGTAGGCAGGGAGACCGGGGAGCTGTTTTTT.

In this sample, this clonotype turned up a few times. The genes are TRBV5-1 and TRBJ2-3; TRBD2 matches at 7 bases. There are 15 residues in the CDR3. The junction had 7 bases not matched to a gene; V was cut back by 0 bases and J by 6 bases. The germline V gene encodes CDR1 SGHRS and CDR2 YFSETQ. CDR3 in amino acids: CASSLGAGRADTQYF. The CDR3 DNA is TGCGCCAGCAGCTTGGGGGCAGGGAGGGCGGATACGCAGTATTTT.

A remark on this clonotype: Compared with germline, one end of the junction differs, possibly owing to a read error. This rearrangement joins TRBV28 to TRBJ1-1; D uncertain. The CDR3 is 11 residues long. CDR1 is MDHEN, CDR2 SYDVKM, per germline. CDR3 loop: CASISVDEAFF. The CDR3, as DNA: TGTGCAAGCATAAGCGTCGACGAAGCTTTCTTT.

This chain uses TRBV7-2 with TRBJ2-3, with D hard to call. V was pared by 6 bases and J by 4 bases, with 14 bases between. Germline values: CDR1 SGHTA, CDR2 FQGNSA. The CDR3 has 14 amino acids. The CDR3 loop is CASSTALHSDTQYF. DNA of the CDR3: TGTGCCAGCAGTACAGCATTACACTCAGATACGCAGTATTTT. Complete variable domain (other parts from reference TRBV7-2 and TRBJ2-3): GAGVSQSPSNKVTEKGKDVELRCDPISGHTALYWYRQSLGQGLEFLIYFQGNSAPDKSGLPSDRFSAERTGGSVSTLTIQRTQQEDSAVYLCASSTALHSDTQYFGPGTRLTVL.

In its sample, this clonotype was seen a few times. CDR3 loop: CASSYGSRGNYGYTF. The CDR3 nucleotides are TGTGCCAGCAGTTACGGGAGCAGGGGCAACTATGGCTACACCTTC. The genes are TRBV6-2 or TRBV6-3 and TRBJ1-2; D perhaps matches TRBD1 (6 bases). The CDR3 totals 15 residues. Germline V lookup: CDR1 MNHEY, CDR2 SVGEGT. Trimming stripped 2 bases from V and 2 bases from J, with 12 bases between.

The CDR3 is CASSLGSSPSYNEQFF. CDR3 DNA sequence: TGCGCCAGCAGCTTGGGGTCGTCACCCTCCTACAATGAGCAGTTCTTC. This sequence joins TRBV5-1 and TRBJ2-1; no firm D call. The CDR3 is made up of 16 amino acids. The germline V gene encodes CDR1 SGHRS and CDR2 YFSETQ. Trimming pared 0 bases from V and 0 bases from J, leaving 10 bases between.